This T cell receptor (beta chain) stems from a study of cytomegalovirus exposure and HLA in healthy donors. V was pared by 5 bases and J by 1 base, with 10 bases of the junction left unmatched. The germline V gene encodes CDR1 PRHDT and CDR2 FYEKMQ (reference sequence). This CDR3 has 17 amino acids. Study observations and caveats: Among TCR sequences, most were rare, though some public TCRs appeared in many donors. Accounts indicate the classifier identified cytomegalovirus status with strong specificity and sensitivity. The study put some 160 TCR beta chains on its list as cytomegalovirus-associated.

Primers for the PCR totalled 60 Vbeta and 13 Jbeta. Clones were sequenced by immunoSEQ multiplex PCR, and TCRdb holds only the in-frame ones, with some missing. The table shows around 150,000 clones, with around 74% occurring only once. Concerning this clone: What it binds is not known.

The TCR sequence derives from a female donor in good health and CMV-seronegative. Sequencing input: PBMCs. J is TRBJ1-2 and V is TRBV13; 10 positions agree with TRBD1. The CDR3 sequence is CASSPQTGGASNYGYTF. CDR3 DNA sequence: TGTGCCAGCAGCCCTCAGACAGGGGGCGCAAGTAACTATGGCTACACCTTC. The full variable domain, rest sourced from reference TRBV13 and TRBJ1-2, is AAGVIQSPRHLIKEKRETATLKCYPIPRHDTVYWYQQGPGQDPQFLISFYEKMQSDKGSIPDRFSAQQFSDYHSELNMSSLELGDSALYFCASSPQTGGASNYGYTFGSGTRLTVV.